The clone carrying this T cell receptor beta chain was counted a few times. No antigen is known for it. These data come from a study of PD-L1 blockade in urothelial cancer. Study summary: Across blood samples, T cells had a median count of around 150,000.

PCRs were each spiked with synthetic TCR analog templates. Here immunoSEQ multiplex PCR was the method, and the copy in TCRdb shows in-frame clones only, minus some. The sample consists of about 84,000 clones, roughly 82% of them appearing once. Study-wide findings and caveats: Durable benefit accompanied greater 3-week expansion of tumor-associated blood clones.

V was clipped by 0 bases and J by 0 bases; unmatched bases: 0. The CDR3 totals 15 residues. Germline V gives CDR1 LGHNA, CDR2 YNFKEQ. The material was PBMCs, obtained around atezolizumab (anti-PD-L1) treatment. The chain recombines TRBV4-2 with TRBJ2-7, with 9 positions matching TRBD2. The sequence was obtained from a man in his sixties or seventies with urothelial cancer. The CDR3 loop is CASSQDSGSSYEQYF. The DNA for the CDR3 is TGTGCCAGCAGCCAAGATAGCGGGAGCTCCTACGAGCAGTACTTC.